The rows below give T cell receptor beta chains drawn from one sample of a study of persistence of HIV-infected CD4 T cells. No antigen has been identified for these receptors. Sequencing was performed with immunoSEQ multiplex PCR; in TCRdb, only in-frame clones are kept and a portion is missing. This sample has about 36,000 clones, with about 83% found just once. The source was cultured CD4+ T cells from PBMCs, collected from a patient who received antiretroviral therapy. Every receptor here comes from an adult with HIV. The donor label of this sample is uncertain. Both conserved end residues are part of each CDR3. A D gene is named only where the DNA matches it firmly. Not all rows give a size; the values are once, few, many and, for expanded clones, a class.

size: -
J: TRBJ1-2
V: TRBV29-1
length: 13
D: -
DNA: TGCAGCGTTGGAGGGACACATATCCATGGCTACACCTTC
CDR3: CSVGGTHIHGYTF

size: -
J: TRBJ1-1
V: TRBV7-9
length: 12
D: -
DNA: TGTGCCAGCAGCTTCGGTTCAGGGGAAGCTTTCTTT
CDR3: CASSFGSGEAFF

size: -
J: TRBJ2-1
V: TRBV18
length: 16
D: -
DNA: TGTGCCAGCTCACCGTTAGGGGACCAGTTGTACAATGAGCAGTTCTTC
CDR3: CASSPLGDQLYNEQFF

size: -
J: TRBJ1-1
V: TRBV7-9
length: 11
D: -
DNA: TGTGCCAGCAGCCGGGCAGGGGAAGCTTTCTTT
CDR3: CASSRAGEAFF

size: few
J: TRBJ1-5
V: TRBV10-3
length: 13
D: -
DNA: TGTGCCATCAGTGAGTCGACTAATCAGCCCCAGCATTTT
CDR3: CAISESTNQPQHF

size: once
J: TRBJ2-1
V: TRBV5-1
length: 14
D: -
DNA: TGCGCCAGCAGCTTGCTCGGGGGGCGCAATGAGCAGTTCTTC
CDR3: CASSLLGGRNEQFF

size: -
J: TRBJ2-1
V: TRBV6-5
length: 14
D: -
DNA: TGTGCCAGCAGTTACAGGACAGCCTACAATGAGCAGTTCTTC
CDR3: CASSYRTAYNEQFF

size: -
J: TRBJ1-4
V: TRBV27
length: 13
D: TRBD1
DNA: TGTGCCGCCGGGACAGGGGTTAATGAAAAACTGTTTTTT
CDR3: CAAGTGVNEKLFF

size: -
J: TRBJ2-1
V: TRBV6-5
length: 14
D: TRBD2
DNA: TGTGCCACGAGCAAGGGACTAGCGCGGGAGGAGCAGTTCTTC
CDR3: CATSKGLAREEQFF

size: -
J: TRBJ2-2
V: TRBV4-1
length: 14
D: -
DNA: TGCGCCAGCAGCCAAGACACTAGGACCGGGGAGCTGTTTTTT
CDR3: CASSQDTRTGELFF

size: -
J: TRBJ2-2
V: TRBV24-1
length: 18
D: TRBD1
DNA: TGTGCCACCAGCACTCCCGACAGGGCCCGAGGGAACACCGGGGAGCTGTTTTTT
CDR3: CATSTPDRARGNTGELFF

size: -
J: TRBJ1-2
V: TRBV5-1
length: 13
D: -
DNA: TGCGCCAGCAGCTTGTCTCCGTCCTATGGCTACACCTTC
CDR3: CASSLSPSYGYTF

size: -
J: TRBJ2-3
V: TRBV7-3
length: 15
D: -
DNA: TGTGCCAGCAGCCCCGTCGGGACTGGCACAGATACGCAGTATTTT
CDR3: CASSPVGTGTDTQYF

size: -
J: TRBJ1-1
V: TRBV28
length: 13
D: TRBD1
DNA: TGTGCCAGCAGTCGACAGGGAGGCACTGAAGCTTTCTTT
CDR3: CASSRQGGTEAFF

size: -
J: TRBJ1-6
V: TRBV12-3/TRBV12-4
length: 12
D: -
DNA: TGTGCCAGCAGTTTTCCTAATTCACCCCTCCACTTT
CDR3: CASSFPNSPLHF

size: -
J: TRBJ2-3
V: TRBV7-9
length: 18
D: TRBD1
DNA: TGTGCCAGCAGCTTTGTTGCCTTACAGGGGGGATTCACAGATACGCAGTATTTT
CDR3: CASSFVALQGGFTDTQYF

size: -
J: TRBJ1-5
V: TRBV7-9
length: 15
D: -
DNA: TGTGCCAGCAGCTTAGGGGGACAACCTGGGGAGCCCCAGCATTTT
CDR3: CASSLGGQPGEPQHF

size: -
J: TRBJ2-7
V: TRBV5-1
length: 12
D: TRBD1
DNA: TGCGCCAGCACCTTCAGGGGGAACGAGCAGTACTTC
CDR3: CASTFRGNEQYF

size: -
J: TRBJ2-3
V: TRBV28
length: 13
D: -
DNA: TGTGCCAGCAGTAGTCCTCTAGCGGATACGCAGTATTTT
CDR3: CASSSPLADTQYF

size: once
J: TRBJ1-1
V: TRBV7-6
length: 12
D: -
DNA: TGTGCCAGCAGCCCGGGGTACACTGAAGCTTTCTTT
CDR3: CASSPGYTEAFF

size: -
J: TRBJ1-6
V: TRBV7-9
length: 16
D: -
DNA: TGTGCCAGCCGCAAAGACGGGGGGTTCTATAATTCACCCCTCCACTTT
CDR3: CASRKDGGFYNSPLHF

size: -
J: TRBJ2-7
V: TRBV7-3
length: 13
D: TRBD1
DNA: TGTGCCAGCAGCCCCGGACAGGGGAACGAGCAGTACTTC
CDR3: CASSPGQGNEQYF

size: -
J: TRBJ1-2
V: TRBV3-1/TRBV3-2
length: 13
D: -
DNA: TGTGCCAGCAGCCAAGGGGCAGCCTATGGCTACACCTTC
CDR3: CASSQGAAYGYTF

size: -
J: TRBJ1-2
V: TRBV28
length: 16
D: -
DNA: TGTGCCAGCACCATGCCAGGAGCAGGGGCTAACTATGGCTACACCTTC
CDR3: CASTMPGAGANYGYTF

size: -
J: TRBJ2-3
V: TRBV5-1
length: 16
D: TRBD1
DNA: TGCGCCAGCACGATATGGGGGACAGGGGACACAGATACGCAGTATTTT
CDR3: CASTIWGTGDTDTQYF

size: -
J: TRBJ1-2
V: TRBV28
length: 13
D: TRBD1
DNA: TGTGCCGGACAGGGAGGGTCAGTCTATGGCTACACCTTC
CDR3: CAGQGGSVYGYTF

size: -
J: TRBJ2-7
V: TRBV19
length: 15
D: -
DNA: TGTGCCAGTAGTATAGAGGGCAGACAGTCCTACGAGCAGTACTTC
CDR3: CASSIEGRQSYEQYF

size: -
J: TRBJ2-1
V: TRBV7-3
length: 15
D: TRBD2
DNA: TGTGCCAGCAGCTTCCTAGCGGGGGGGCCACATGAGCAGTTCTTC
CDR3: CASSFLAGGPHEQFF

size: few
J: TRBJ2-1
V: TRBV11-1
length: 12
D: -
DNA: TGTGCCAGCAATTGGGTGGCTGGAGAGCAGTTCTTC
CDR3: CASNWVAGEQFF

size: -
J: TRBJ1-6
V: TRBV6-1
length: 16
D: TRBD1
DNA: TGTGCCAGCAGTGGAAAAGGACAGGCGACTATTTCACCCCTCCACTTT
CDR3: CASSGKGQATISPLHF

size: once
J: TRBJ1-3
V: TRBV2
length: 17
D: -
DNA: TGTGCTAGCAGTCCCCCGGGTAGACTCTACTCTGGAAACACCATATATTTT
CDR3: CASSPPGRLYSGNTIYF

size: -
J: TRBJ2-5
V: TRBV7-2
length: 17
D: TRBD2
DNA: TGTGCCAGCAGCTTAGGGAGAAGCGGGGGGGCCCCTGAGACCCAGTACTTC
CDR3: CASSLGRSGGAPETQYF

size: -
J: TRBJ2-3
V: TRBV4-1
length: 15
D: -
DNA: TGCGCCAGCAGCCATGGGGGCGGGGGCACAGATACGCAGTATTTT
CDR3: CASSHGGGGTDTQYF

size: -
J: TRBJ1-1
V: TRBV7-2
length: 18
D: -
DNA: TGTGCCAGCAGCAACCAACCGATAACCAGGTGGATGAACACTGAAGCTTTCTTT
CDR3: CASSNQPITRWMNTEAFF

size: -
J: TRBJ2-3
V: TRBV5-1
length: 17
D: -
DNA: TGCGCCAGCAGCTCCGCAATTCGACAGAGAAGCACAGATACGCAGTATTTT
CDR3: CASSSAIRQRSTDTQYF

size: -
J: TRBJ1-6
V: TRBV2
length: 14
D: -
DNA: TGTGCCAGCAGAAGCAGGGACCCTAATTCACCCCTCCACTTT
CDR3: CASRSRDPNSPLHF

size: -
J: TRBJ1-2
V: TRBV5-1
length: 14
D: -
DNA: TGCGCCAGCAGGCGGGCCGCGGGGGCGGAGGGCTACACCTTC
CDR3: CASRRAAGAEGYTF

size: -
J: TRBJ2-2
V: TRBV10-2
length: 16
D: -
DNA: TGCGCCAGCATCGCCCCCCAGGGGAGTAACACCGGGGAGCTGTTTTTT
CDR3: CASIAPQGSNTGELFF

size: -
J: TRBJ1-1
V: TRBV4-1
length: 18
D: TRBD1
DNA: TGCGCCAGCAGCCGAGGACCCGGGACAGGGGGCATGAACACTGAAGCTTTCTTT
CDR3: CASSRGPGTGGMNTEAFF

size: -
J: TRBJ2-7
V: TRBV28
length: 13
D: TRBD1
DNA: TGTGCCAGCAGCCCAGCGGACAGGAGCGAGCAGTACTTC
CDR3: CASSPADRSEQYF

size: -
J: TRBJ2-3
V: TRBV9
length: 15
D: -
DNA: TGTGCCAGCAGCTTGGTAGGGGGGAGGGGAGATACGCAGTATTTT
CDR3: CASSLVGGRGDTQYF

size: -
J: TRBJ1-2
V: TRBV7-9
length: 13
D: -
DNA: TGTGCCAGTAGCGTGGGGGTTGGCTATGGCTACACCTTC
CDR3: CASSVGVGYGYTF

size: -
J: TRBJ1-3
V: TRBV5-1
length: 15
D: -
DNA: TGCGCCAGCAGCTTGGACCTTGGCCCTGGAAACACCATATATTTT
CDR3: CASSLDLGPGNTIYF

size: few
J: TRBJ2-3
V: TRBV23-1
length: 16
D: -
DNA: TGCGCCAGCAGTCACCTGAGGGCAGATTCCACAGATACGCAGTATTTT
CDR3: CASSHLRADSTDTQYF

size: -
J: TRBJ1-5
V: TRBV12-3/TRBV12-4
length: 13
D: -
DNA: TGTGCCAGCAGTTTGCAGGGAATTCAGCCCCAGCATTTT
CDR3: CASSLQGIQPQHF

size: -
J: TRBJ2-3
V: TRBV19
length: 15
D: -
DNA: TGTGCCAGTAGTACACAGGCATACGGCACAGATACGCAGTATTTT
CDR3: CASSTQAYGTDTQYF

size: -
J: TRBJ1-2
V: TRBV6-1
length: 14
D: -
DNA: TGTGCCAGCAGTTCTCATCAAGAAGACTATGGCTACACCTTC
CDR3: CASSSHQEDYGYTF

size: -
J: TRBJ1-2
V: TRBV20-1
length: 11
D: -
DNA: TGCAGTGCTTCCAGGGAGGGTGGCTACACCTTC
CDR3: CSASREGGYTF

size: -
J: TRBJ1-2
V: TRBV28
length: 12
D: TRBD1
DNA: TGTGCCAGCACCAAAGACAGGGACGGCTACACCTTC
CDR3: CASTKDRDGYTF